A selection of T cell receptor beta chains follows, all from one sample in a study of blood T cells in healthy people across ages. One entry per CDR3 protein results from TCRdb running MiXCR on the 5' RACE reads. The sample comprises 1.5 million to 2 million distinct CDR3 sequences, about 28% of which are singletons, and 7.7% rests with the top ten. The sequencing sample was made of blood. These receptors originate from a woman aged 25-40 years in good health. Both conserved end residues are part of each CDR3. Fields, in order: J gene, V gene, clone size, D gene, CDR3 DNA, CDR3 protein. A D gene is named only where the DNA matches it firmly. Size values are once, few and many counts, or a class for expanded clones, and some rows have none.

j_gene: TRBJ2-2; v_gene: TRBV6-5; abundance: NA; d_gene: TRBD1; CDR3nt: TGTGCCAGCGCGCGGGAAACAGGGGGCCTCGGGGAGCTGTTTTTT; CDR3aa: CASARETGGLGELFF
j_gene: TRBJ2-7; v_gene: TRBV29-1; abundance: many; d_gene: NA; CDR3nt: TGCAGCGTCGTGGACAGACAAAGGTCCTACGAGCAGTACTTC; CDR3aa: CSVVDRQRSYEQYF
j_gene: TRBJ1-6; v_gene: TRBV27; abundance: many; d_gene: NA; CDR3nt: TGTGCCAGCAGTTTCGGGGAAAATTCACCCCTCCACTTT; CDR3aa: CASSFGENSPLHF
j_gene: TRBJ2-6; v_gene: TRBV27; abundance: few; d_gene: NA; CDR3nt: TGTGCCAGCAGTCCTTCGACCCCCGTCCTGACTTTC; CDR3aa: CASSPSTPVLTF
j_gene: TRBJ1-1; v_gene: TRBV7-2; abundance: NA; d_gene: NA; CDR3nt: TGTGCCAGCAGCTTAGCAGGACGGACCCTGAACACTGAAGCTTTCTTT; CDR3aa: CASSLAGRTLNTEAFF
j_gene: TRBJ2-5; v_gene: TRBV5-5; abundance: NA; d_gene: TRBD2; CDR3nt: TGTGCCAGCAGCTTAGGACTAGACCTCCGAGAGACCCAGTACTTC; CDR3aa: CASSLGLDLRETQYF
j_gene: TRBJ2-5; v_gene: TRBV12-3/TRBV12-4; abundance: few; d_gene: NA; CDR3nt: TGTGCCAGCATCGAACAGGAGTACGGGACCCAGTACTTC; CDR3aa: CASIEQEYGTQYF
j_gene: TRBJ2-1; v_gene: TRBV5-1; abundance: NA; d_gene: TRBD2; CDR3nt: TGCGCCAGCAGCCCTTTAACCGGGACTAGGATTGGGATCGAGCAGTTCTTC; CDR3aa: CASSPLTGTRIGIEQFF
j_gene: TRBJ1-2; v_gene: TRBV28; abundance: many; d_gene: TRBD1; CDR3nt: TGTGCCATCTCCCCCCTCGACAGGGCCCGTGGCTACACCTTC; CDR3aa: CAISPLDRARGYTF
j_gene: TRBJ1-1; v_gene: TRBV10-3; abundance: few; d_gene: NA; CDR3nt: TGTGCCATCCACCCCGGGGGGAACACTGAAGCTTTCTTT; CDR3aa: CAIHPGGNTEAFF
j_gene: TRBJ1-1; v_gene: TRBV14; abundance: many; d_gene: NA; CDR3nt: TGTGCCAGCAGCCTACTCTTAGACACTGAAGCTTTCTTT; CDR3aa: CASSLLLDTEAFF
j_gene: TRBJ2-1; v_gene: TRBV5-1; abundance: many; d_gene: NA; CDR3nt: TGCGCCAGCAGCTTGGAAGTGCTTTACAATGAGCAGTTCTTC; CDR3aa: CASSLEVLYNEQFF
j_gene: TRBJ2-2; v_gene: TRBV4-1; abundance: NA; d_gene: NA; CDR3nt: TGCGCCAGCAGACCCGAAGGAAACACCGGGGAGCTGTTTTTT; CDR3aa: CASRPEGNTGELFF
j_gene: TRBJ2-5; v_gene: TRBV7-2; abundance: NA; d_gene: NA; CDR3nt: TGTGCCAGCAGCTTAGAAGGCATGGGGACCCAGTACTTC; CDR3aa: CASSLEGMGTQYF
j_gene: TRBJ2-3; v_gene: TRBV6-4; abundance: few; d_gene: TRBD2; CDR3nt: TGTGCCAGCAGGGAGACTAGCGGGCTCACAGATACGCAGTATTTT; CDR3aa: CASRETSGLTDTQYF
j_gene: TRBJ2-1; v_gene: TRBV6-6; abundance: many; d_gene: NA; CDR3nt: TGTGCCAGCAGTTACTCCCTGGACGGGGGCCTCAATGAGCAGTTCTTC; CDR3aa: CASSYSLDGGLNEQFF
j_gene: TRBJ2-3; v_gene: TRBV4-1; abundance: NA; d_gene: TRBD2; CDR3nt: TGCGCCAGCAGCCAATTGAGTAGCGGGGGCGGTACGCAGTATTTT; CDR3aa: CASSQLSSGGGTQYF
j_gene: TRBJ2-5; v_gene: TRBV28; abundance: NA; d_gene: NA; CDR3nt: TGTGCCAGCAGTGCGAGGGGGTACAGGAAGCAAGAGACCCAGTACTTC; CDR3aa: CASSARGYRKQETQYF
j_gene: TRBJ2-1; v_gene: TRBV3-1; abundance: few; d_gene: NA; CDR3nt: TGTGCCAGCAGCCAAGATCCACGGAGGGCCGATTCCTACAATGAGCAGTTCTTC; CDR3aa: CASSQDPRRADSYNEQFF
j_gene: TRBJ2-1; v_gene: TRBV29-1; abundance: many; d_gene: NA; CDR3nt: TGCAGCGTTGAAGGGTCCCCGGGACATCTCCCCAATGAGCAGTTCTTC; CDR3aa: CSVEGSPGHLPNEQFF
j_gene: TRBJ2-7; v_gene: TRBV27; abundance: few; d_gene: NA; CDR3nt: TGTGCCAGCAGTTTTAAGGGACACGAGCAGTACTTC; CDR3aa: CASSFKGHEQYF
j_gene: TRBJ2-7; v_gene: TRBV12-3/TRBV12-4; abundance: many; d_gene: TRBD2; CDR3nt: TGTGCCAGCAGCCCCTCTAGCGGGGGATTCTACGAGCAGTACTTC; CDR3aa: CASSPSSGGFYEQYF
j_gene: TRBJ2-5; v_gene: TRBV6-2/TRBV6-3; abundance: many; d_gene: NA; CDR3nt: TGTGCCAGCAGCTTCGGAATGGGCCAAGAGACCCAGTACTTC; CDR3aa: CASSFGMGQETQYF
j_gene: TRBJ2-1; v_gene: TRBV3-1; abundance: NA; d_gene: NA; CDR3nt: TGTGCCAGCAGCCAAGACTTGGAGGTTCAGAGGCAGTTCTTC; CDR3aa: CASSQDLEVQRQFF
j_gene: TRBJ2-5; v_gene: TRBV20-1; abundance: NA; d_gene: NA; CDR3nt: TGCAGTGCAGGGGGACTGGACCGGGAGACCCAGTACTTC; CDR3aa: CSAGGLDRETQYF
j_gene: TRBJ1-5; v_gene: TRBV3-1; abundance: NA; d_gene: NA; CDR3nt: TGTGCCAGCAGCCTATCCGGAGGGGAAAATCAGCCCCAGCATTTT; CDR3aa: CASSLSGGENQPQHF
j_gene: TRBJ2-3; v_gene: TRBV2; abundance: NA; d_gene: NA; CDR3nt: TGTGCCAGCAGTGAACGTGGCCCTAGACTAAGCACAGATACGCAGTATTTT; CDR3aa: CASSERGPRLSTDTQYF
j_gene: TRBJ2-4; v_gene: TRBV6-6; abundance: many; d_gene: NA; CDR3nt: TGTGCCAGCAGTCCCACAGGGACGGCCAAAAACATTCAGTACTTC; CDR3aa: CASSPTGTAKNIQYF
j_gene: TRBJ2-4; v_gene: TRBV12-3/TRBV12-4; abundance: many; d_gene: TRBD1; CDR3nt: TGTGCCAGCAGCAACCTCCCCCCGGGACAGGGCAAAAACATTCAGTACTTC; CDR3aa: CASSNLPPGQGKNIQYF
j_gene: TRBJ2-6; v_gene: TRBV7-9; abundance: NA; d_gene: TRBD1; CDR3nt: TGTGCCAGCAGCCGACAGGGGTCTTTAGCTGGAGCCAACGTCCTGGCTTTC; CDR3aa: CASSRQGSLAGANVLAF
j_gene: TRBJ1-2; v_gene: TRBV3-1; abundance: NA; d_gene: TRBD1; CDR3nt: TGTGCCAGCAGCCAAGCCGGGACAGGGACTTTGGGCTACACCTTC; CDR3aa: CASSQAGTGTLGYTF
j_gene: TRBJ1-1; v_gene: TRBV19; abundance: few; d_gene: NA; CDR3nt: TGTGCCAGTAGTTACCAGTGGGGGAACACTGAAGCTTTCTTT; CDR3aa: CASSYQWGNTEAFF
j_gene: TRBJ2-3; v_gene: TRBV4-3; abundance: NA; d_gene: TRBD2; CDR3nt: TGCGCCAGCAGCCAACAAATAGCGGGGAGCACAGATACGCAGTATTTT; CDR3aa: CASSQQIAGSTDTQYF
j_gene: TRBJ2-3; v_gene: TRBV6-2/TRBV6-3; abundance: few; d_gene: TRBD2; CDR3nt: TGTGCCAGCAGCTCTGATTCTAAGCGGGAATACCACCTTCGGTATTTT; CDR3aa: CASSSDSKREYHLRYF
j_gene: TRBJ2-7; v_gene: TRBV18; abundance: few; d_gene: TRBD1; CDR3nt: TGTGCCAGCTCACCACCGGGAGTTGTACGGGACAGAGTCTACGAGCAGTACTTC; CDR3aa: CASSPPGVVRDRVYEQYF
j_gene: TRBJ2-4; v_gene: TRBV4-1; abundance: many; d_gene: NA; CDR3nt: TGCGCCAGCAGCCAAGTGCCGGGCGTAGGGGCCAAAAACATTCAGTACTTC; CDR3aa: CASSQVPGVGAKNIQYF
j_gene: TRBJ1-3; v_gene: TRBV11-2; abundance: few; d_gene: NA; CDR3nt: TGTGCCAGCAGCTTTGGGGCTGGAAACACCATATATTTT; CDR3aa: CASSFGAGNTIYF